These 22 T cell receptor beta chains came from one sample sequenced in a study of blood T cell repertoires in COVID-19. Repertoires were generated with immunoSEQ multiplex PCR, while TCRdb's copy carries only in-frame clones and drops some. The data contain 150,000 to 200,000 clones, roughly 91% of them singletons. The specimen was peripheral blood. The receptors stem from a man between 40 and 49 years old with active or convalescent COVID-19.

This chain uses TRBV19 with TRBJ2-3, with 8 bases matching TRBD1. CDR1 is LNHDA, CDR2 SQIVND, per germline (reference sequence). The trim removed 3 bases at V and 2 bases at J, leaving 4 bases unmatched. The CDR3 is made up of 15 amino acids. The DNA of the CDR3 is TGTGCCAGTAGTATGGACAGGGACCCCACAGATACGCAGTATTTT. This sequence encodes CASSMDRDPTDTQYF.

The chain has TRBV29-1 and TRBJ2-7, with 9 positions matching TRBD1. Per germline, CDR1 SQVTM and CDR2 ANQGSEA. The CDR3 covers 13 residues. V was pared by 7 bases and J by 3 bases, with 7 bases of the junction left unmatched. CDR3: CSATGTGIYEQYF. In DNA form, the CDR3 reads TGCAGCGCGACCGGGACAGGGATCTACGAGCAGTACTTC.

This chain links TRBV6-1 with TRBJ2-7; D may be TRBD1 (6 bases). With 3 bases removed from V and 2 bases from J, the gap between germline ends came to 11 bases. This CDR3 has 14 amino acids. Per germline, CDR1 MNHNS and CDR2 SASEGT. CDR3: CASSDHRVAYEQYF. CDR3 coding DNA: TGTGCCAGCAGTGACCACAGGGTCGCCTACGAGCAGTACTTC.

CDR3 sequence: CASSAKGLSDEKLFF. CDR3 DNA: TGTGCCAGCAGCGCGAAGGGACTGAGTGATGAAAAACTGTTTTTT. The V and J genes are TRBV9 and TRBJ1-4, with D perhaps matching TRBD1 (5 bases). The CDR3 runs 15 residues. The V and J ends lost 3 bases and 6 bases respectively, with 15 bases between them. Looked up from germline, CDR1 is SGDLS and CDR2 is YYNGEE.

This chain's CDR3 is CASSGRTGDCGYTF. For the CDR3, the DNA is TGCGCCAGCAGTGGTAGGACAGGGGACTGTGGCTACACCTTC. The chain is built from TRBV10-1 and TRBJ1-2; 9 nucleotides line up with TRBD1. CDR1 and CDR2 from the germline V gene are WNHNN and SYGVQD (reference sequence). V lost 4 bases to trimming and J lost 7 bases; unmatched junction nucleotides: 7. CDR3 size: 14 residues.

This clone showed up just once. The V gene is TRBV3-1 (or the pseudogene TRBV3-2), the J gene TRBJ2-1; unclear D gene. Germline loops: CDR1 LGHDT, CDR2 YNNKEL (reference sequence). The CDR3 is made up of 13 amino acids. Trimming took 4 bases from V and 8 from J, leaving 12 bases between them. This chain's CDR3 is CASSPRSVDEQFF. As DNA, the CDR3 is TGTGCCAGCAGCCCCCGTTCGGTGGATGAGCAGTTCTTC.

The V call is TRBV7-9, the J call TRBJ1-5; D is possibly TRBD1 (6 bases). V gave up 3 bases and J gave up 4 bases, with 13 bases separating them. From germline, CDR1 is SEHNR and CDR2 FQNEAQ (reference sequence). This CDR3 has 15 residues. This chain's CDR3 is CASSLVTGKNQPQHF. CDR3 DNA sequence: TGTGCCAGCAGCTTGGTCACAGGGAAAAATCAGCCCCAGCATTTT.

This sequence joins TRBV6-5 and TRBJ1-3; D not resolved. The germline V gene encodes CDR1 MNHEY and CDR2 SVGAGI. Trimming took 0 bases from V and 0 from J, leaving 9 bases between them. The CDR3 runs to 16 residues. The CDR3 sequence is CASSYSKPGSGNTIYF. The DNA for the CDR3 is TGTGCCAGCAGTTACTCTAAGCCGGGCTCTGGAAACACCATATATTTT.

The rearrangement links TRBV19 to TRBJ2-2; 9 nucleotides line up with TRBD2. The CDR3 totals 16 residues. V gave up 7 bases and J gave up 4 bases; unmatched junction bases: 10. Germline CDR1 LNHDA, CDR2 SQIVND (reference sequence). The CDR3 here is CASTLGASGVTGELFF. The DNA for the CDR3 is TGTGCCAGTACCCTGGGGGCTAGCGGGGTCACCGGGGAGCTGTTTTTT.

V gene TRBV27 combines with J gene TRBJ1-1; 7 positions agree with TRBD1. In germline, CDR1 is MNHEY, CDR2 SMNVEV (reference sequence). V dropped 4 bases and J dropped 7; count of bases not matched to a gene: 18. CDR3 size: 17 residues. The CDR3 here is CASSSQTPGQITFEAFF. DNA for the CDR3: TGTGCCAGCAGTTCCCAGACACCGGGACAGATCACATTTGAAGCTTTCTTT.

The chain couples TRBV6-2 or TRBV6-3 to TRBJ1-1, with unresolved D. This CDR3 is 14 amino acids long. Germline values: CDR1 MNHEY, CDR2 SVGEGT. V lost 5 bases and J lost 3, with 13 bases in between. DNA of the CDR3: TGTGCCAGCAGTCGAGCCCAGGAATACACTGAAGCTTTCTTT. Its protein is CASSRAQEYTEAFF.

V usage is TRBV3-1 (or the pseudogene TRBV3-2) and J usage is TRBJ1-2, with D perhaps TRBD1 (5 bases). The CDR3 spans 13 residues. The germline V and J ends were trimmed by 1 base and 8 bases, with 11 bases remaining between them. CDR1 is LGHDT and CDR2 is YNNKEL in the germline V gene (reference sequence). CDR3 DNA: TGTGCCAGCAGCCAAGCCCAGGGAGGCGGCTACACCTTC. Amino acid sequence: CASSQAQGGGYTF.

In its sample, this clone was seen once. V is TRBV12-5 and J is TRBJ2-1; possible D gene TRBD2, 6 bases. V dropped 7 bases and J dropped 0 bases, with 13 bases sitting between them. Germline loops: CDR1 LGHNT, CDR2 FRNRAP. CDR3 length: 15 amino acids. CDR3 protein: CASARSGPSYNEQFF. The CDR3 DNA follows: TGTGCTAGTGCCCGGAGCGGGCCCTCCTACAATGAGCAGTTCTTC.

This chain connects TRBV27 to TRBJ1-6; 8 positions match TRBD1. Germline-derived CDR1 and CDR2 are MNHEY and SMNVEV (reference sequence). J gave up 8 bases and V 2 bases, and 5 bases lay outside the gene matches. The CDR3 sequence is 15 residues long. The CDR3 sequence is CASSLADRGDSPLHF. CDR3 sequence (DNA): TGTGCCAGCAGTTTAGCCGACAGGGGAGATTCACCCCTCCACTTT.

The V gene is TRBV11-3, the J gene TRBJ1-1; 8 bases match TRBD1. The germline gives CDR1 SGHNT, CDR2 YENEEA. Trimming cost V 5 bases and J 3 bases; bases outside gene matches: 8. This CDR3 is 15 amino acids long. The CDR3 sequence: CASSPHRGGDTEAFF. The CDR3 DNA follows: TGTGCCAGCAGCCCGCACAGGGGGGGGGACACTGAAGCTTTCTTT.

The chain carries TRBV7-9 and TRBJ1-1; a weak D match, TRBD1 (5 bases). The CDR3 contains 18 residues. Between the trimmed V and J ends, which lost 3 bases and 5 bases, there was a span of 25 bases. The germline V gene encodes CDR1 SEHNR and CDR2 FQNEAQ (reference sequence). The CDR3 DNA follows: TGTGCCAGCAGCTTCCACTTAGGTGGAGGGGTTGCGGAGACTGAAGCTTTCTTT. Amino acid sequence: CASSFHLGGGVAETEAFF.

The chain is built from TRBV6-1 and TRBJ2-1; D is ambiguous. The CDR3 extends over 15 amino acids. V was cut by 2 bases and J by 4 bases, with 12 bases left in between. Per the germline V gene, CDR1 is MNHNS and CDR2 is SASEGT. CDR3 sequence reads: CASSEYLQRYNEQFF. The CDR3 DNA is TGTGCCAGCAGTGAATACCTCCAGAGGTACAATGAGCAGTTCTTC.

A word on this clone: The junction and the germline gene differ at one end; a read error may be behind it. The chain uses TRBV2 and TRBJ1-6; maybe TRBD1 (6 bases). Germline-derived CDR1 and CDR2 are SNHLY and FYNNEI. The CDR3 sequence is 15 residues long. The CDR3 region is CASSVGASYNSPLHF. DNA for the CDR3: TGTGCCAGCAGTGTGGGGGCGTCCTACAATTCACCCCTCCACTTT.

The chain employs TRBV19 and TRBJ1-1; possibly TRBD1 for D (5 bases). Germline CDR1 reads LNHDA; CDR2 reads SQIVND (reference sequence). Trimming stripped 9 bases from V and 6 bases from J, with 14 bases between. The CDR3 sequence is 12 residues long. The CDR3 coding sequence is TGTGCCAGCCACCGGGGGGTGGCTGAAGCTTTCTTT. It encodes CASHRGVAEAFF.

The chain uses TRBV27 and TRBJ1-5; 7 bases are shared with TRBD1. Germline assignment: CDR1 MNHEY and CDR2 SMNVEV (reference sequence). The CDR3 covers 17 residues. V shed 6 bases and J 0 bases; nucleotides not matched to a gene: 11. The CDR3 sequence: CASRPLSGGISNQPQHF. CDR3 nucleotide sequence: TGTGCCAGCAGGCCACTCTCAGGGGGGATTAGCAATCAGCCCCAGCATTTT.

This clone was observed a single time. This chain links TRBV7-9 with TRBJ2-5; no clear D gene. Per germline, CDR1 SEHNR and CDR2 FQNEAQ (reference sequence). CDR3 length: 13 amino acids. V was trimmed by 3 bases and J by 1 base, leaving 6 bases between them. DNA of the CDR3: TGTGCCAGCAGCTTTGAGGCCCAAGAGACCCAGTACTTC. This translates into CASSFEAQETQYF.

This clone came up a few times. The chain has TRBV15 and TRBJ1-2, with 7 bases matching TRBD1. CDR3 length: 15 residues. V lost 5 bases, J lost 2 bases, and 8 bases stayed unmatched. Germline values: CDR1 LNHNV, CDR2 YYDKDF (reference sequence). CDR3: CATSVNRGQNYGYTF. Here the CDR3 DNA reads TGTGCCACCAGCGTTAACAGGGGACAGAACTATGGCTACACCTTC.